Listed here are 25 T cell receptor beta chains from one sample, sequenced in a study of glioma-infiltrating T cells. The iRepertoire nested amplicon-rescue multiplex PCR amplified TCR alpha and beta CDR3s from RNA. TCRdb re-called the multiplex PCR reads with MiXCR, one entry per CDR3 protein. Of about 130,000 distinct CDR3 sequences listed, under 25% are singletons. Sequencing was done on a sample of glioma tissue, nonneoplastic brain tissue, or PBMCs (not recorded which). The receptors here all came from a human donor with low-grade glioma or glioblastoma, undergoing nonglioma brain surgery, or in good health (not recorded which).

The rearrangement links TRBV3-1 to TRBJ1-1, with a possible D match to TRBD1 (5 bases). The CDR3 length is 15 residues. CDR1 LGHDT and CDR2 YNNKEL come from the germline V gene (reference sequence). With 5 bases removed from V and 4 bases from J, the gap between germline ends came to 17 bases. This CDR3 reads CASSFRGGAGTEAFF. The CDR3, as DNA: TGTGCCAGCAGCTTCCGGGGGGGAGCGGGCACTGAAGCTTTCTTT.

The chain links TRBV18 to TRBJ1-2, with a weak D call TRBD1 (5 bases). The CDR3 is 13 residues long. Per germline, CDR1 KGHSH and CDR2 LQKENI. Trimming cost V 8 bases and J 3 bases, with 13 bases left between them. The CDR3 loop is CASGVREDYGYTF. DNA for the CDR3: TGTGCCAGCGGAGTCAGGGAAGACTATGGCTACACCTTC.

This clonotype was picked up many times. This chain joins TRBV20-1 and TRBJ1-1; D ambiguous. Trimming shortened V by 3 bases and J by 7 bases, and 12 bases separated the two germline ends. Germline assignment: CDR1 DFQATT and CDR2 SNEGSKA (reference sequence). This CDR3 contains 12 residues. Written as DNA, the CDR3 is TGCAGTGCTAGTTGGGCACGAGGTGAAGCTTTCTTT. The encoded protein is CSASWARGEAFF.

This clonotype was recorded many times. V usage is TRBV27 and J usage is TRBJ2-7; D gene uncertain. The V gene's germline CDR1 is MNHEY and CDR2 SMNVEV (reference sequence). V lost 4 bases to trimming and J lost 3 bases, with 7 bases between them. The CDR3 sequence is 12 residues long. The CDR3: CASSYDNYEQYV. The CDR3 DNA sequence: TGTGCCAGCAGTTACGACAACTACGAGCAGTACGTC.

This clonotype was counted between two and nine times. V is TRBV7-9 and J is TRBJ2-3; D is perhaps TRBD2 (5 bases). Germline V gene data show CDR1 as SEHNR and CDR2 as FQNEAQ (reference sequence). V was pared by 0 bases and J by 4 bases, with 11 bases between. The CDR3 runs to 15 residues. Here the CDR3 reads CASSLASLRADTQYF. In nucleotides, the CDR3 is TGTGCCAGCAGCTTAGCGTCCCTGAGGGCAGATACGCAGTATTTT.

The sample holds a few counts of this clonotype. CDR3 nucleotide sequence: TGTGCCATCAGTTCGTCTAGCGGAGGCACAGATACGCAGTATTTT. As protein: CAISSSSGGTDTQYF. The chain joins TRBV10-3 to TRBJ2-3; 7 bases agree with TRBD2. The length of the CDR3 is 15 residues. Germline V gene data show CDR1 as ENHRY and CDR2 as SYGVKD. Trimming removed 5 bases from V and 1 base from J; junction bases left unmatched: 6.

This clonotype occurred a few times. CDR3 sequence (DNA): TGTGCCAGCAGTTTGGTAGCGGGGGGGAACAATGAGCAGTTCTTC. It translates to CASSLVAGGNNEQFF. This sequence joins TRBV28 and TRBJ2-1; 11 nucleotides line up with TRBD2. There are 15 residues in the CDR3. Germline values: CDR1 MDHEN, CDR2 SYDVKM. V lost 3 bases, J lost 5 bases, and 3 bases stayed unmatched.

J is TRBJ2-6 and V is TRBV3-1; D is ambiguous. Germline assignment: CDR1 LGHDT and CDR2 YNNKEL (reference sequence). The length of the CDR3 is 17 residues. Between the trimmed V and J ends, which lost 0 bases and 0 bases, there was a span of 9 bases. The CDR3 bases are TGTGCCAGCAGCCAAGATCTCAGTTCCTCTGGGGCCAACGTCCTGACTTTC. This gives the protein CASSQDLSSSGANVLTF.

The chain couples TRBV6-1 to TRBJ1-1, with D unclear. Germline lookup yields CDR1 MNHNS and CDR2 SASEGT. The CDR3 runs 15 residues. V lost 4 bases and J lost 2, with 14 bases in between. The CDR3 reads CASSADTRDNTEAFF. The DNA for the CDR3 is TGTGCCAGCAGTGCCGACACACGGGATAACACTGAAGCTTTCTTT.

In its sample, this clonotype was seen a few times. V is TRBV7-9 and J is TRBJ2-1, with 8 nucleotides matching TRBD2. Germline V gives CDR1 SEHNR, CDR2 FQNEAQ (reference sequence). Losses at the gene ends were 1 base for V and 6 bases for J; bases not matched to a gene: 5. The CDR3 sequence is 15 residues long. The CDR3 coding sequence is TGTGCCAGCAGCTTAGTCGGGGGGGTGCCCAATGAGCAGTTCTTC. Translating gives CASSLVGGVPNEQFF.

This clonotype showed up just a few times. The chain recombines TRBV2 with TRBJ1-5, with unresolved D. The germline V and J ends were trimmed by 4 bases and 4 bases, with 11 bases remaining between them. The CDR3 loop spans 14 amino acids. CDR1 and CDR2 (germline): SNHLY, FYNNEI. In DNA form, the CDR3 reads TGTGCCAGCAGTGTAGGTGGAGGGAATCAGCCCCAGCATTTT. It translates to CASSVGGGNQPQHF.

The chain joins TRBV5-8 to TRBJ2-7; D is unclear. The CDR3 extends over 14 amino acids. V lost 1 base and J 1 base, leaving 9 bases between the germline ends. Germline CDR1 and CDR2: SGHTS and YDEGEE. CDR3 loop: CASSLYYYSYEQYV. The DNA of the CDR3 is TGTGCCAGCAGCTTGTATTACTATTCCTACGAGCAGTACGTC.

The genes are TRBV2 and TRBJ2-2; D unclear. CDR1 and CDR2 from the germline V gene are SNHLY and FYNNEI. With 5 bases removed from V and 5 bases from J, the gap between germline ends came to 12 bases. The CDR3 length is 14 residues. CDR3 bases: TGTGCCAGCAGTTCCTCCGGGCGGACCGGGGAGCTGTTTTTT. It encodes CASSSSGRTGELFF.

Only a few counts were recorded for this clonotype. The gene calls are TRBV20-1 and TRBJ2-2; 8 bases are a match to TRBD1. With V trimmed by 0 bases and J by 4 bases, 10 bases remained unmatched. CDR1 DFQATT and CDR2 SNEGSKA come from the germline V gene (reference sequence). There are 17 residues in the CDR3. The CDR3 region has the DNA TGCAGTGCTAGAGACCTGATCCGGGACAGGACCACCGGGGAGCTGTTTTTT. Protein: CSARDLIRDRTTGELFF.

This chain uses TRBV5-1 with TRBJ2-3; possibly TRBD1 or TRBD2 for D (5 bases each). V lost 0 bases, J lost 4 bases, and 12 bases lay in between. This CDR3 has 15 amino acids. Looked up from germline, CDR1 is SGHRS and CDR2 is YFSETQ. CDR3 region: CASSLGGSKPDTQYF. The CDR3 DNA reads TGCGCCAGCAGCTTGGGGGGGAGCAAACCAGATACGCAGTATTTT.

The gene calls are TRBV7-3 and TRBJ2-5; D is unclear. The germline gives CDR1 SGHTA, CDR2 FQGTGA. The CDR3 spans 13 residues. Trimming left V 0 bases short and J 4 bases short, with 6 bases between. In DNA form, the CDR3 reads TGTGCCAGCAGCTTAACAGTCCGAGAGACCCAGTACTTC. This gives the protein CASSLTVRETQYF.

A few counts support this clonotype. V gene TRBV12-3 or TRBV12-4 combines with J gene TRBJ1-5; tentative D call: TRBD1 (5 bases). The V end was cut by 3 bases, the J end by 0 bases, with 9 bases between. The CDR3 length is 15 residues. The CDR3 protein is CASSFGGVSNQPQHF. As DNA, the CDR3 is TGTGCCAGCAGTTTTGGAGGGGTTAGCAATCAGCCCCAGCATTTT.

This clonotype was counted at least ten times. The chain is built from TRBV6-1 and TRBJ2-3; D unresolved. V was trimmed by 7 bases and J by 0 bases, leaving 11 bases between them. The CDR3 is made up of 14 amino acids. CDR1 MNHNS and CDR2 SASEGT come from the germline V gene. The CDR3 DNA is TGTGCCAGCACCACTATGCCTAGCACAGATACGCAGTATTTT. It encodes CASTTMPSTDTQYF.

A remark on this clonotype: A much larger clone lies a single base off, so this may be a read error. The chain employs TRBV15 and TRBJ2-1; weak D call: TRBD2 (5 bases). Per the germline V gene, CDR1 is LNHNV and CDR2 is YYDKDF (reference sequence). Trimming removed 0 bases at V and 7 bases at J, with 10 bases between. The CDR3 runs 14 residues. DNA of the CDR3: TGTGCCACCAGCAGAGATGGAGGACGGAATGAGCAGTTCTTC. It encodes CATSRDGGRNEQFF.

Note on this clonotype: A much larger clone lies a single base off, so this may be a read error. CDR3 amino acids: CSAEGTGVNDQFF. For the CDR3, the DNA is TGCAGTGCAGAGGGGACAGGGGTCAATGATCAGTTCTTC. The chain recombines TRBV20-1 with TRBJ2-1, with 10 bases aligning to TRBD1. CDR3 size: 13 residues. Germline CDR1 and CDR2: DFQATT and SNEGSKA (reference sequence).

Concerning this clonotype: Since a much larger clone is just one base distant, this may be a read error. CDR3 nucleotides: TGTGCCAGCACAGAGGAGACCCAGTACGTC. As protein: CASTEETQYV. The rearrangement uses TRBV7-6 and TRBJ2-7, with D unclear. Trimming took off 7 bases at V and 10 bases at J, with 11 bases between the two ends. Germline values: CDR1 SGHVS, CDR2 FNYEAQ. The CDR3 is 10 amino acids.

The sample holds a few counts of this clonotype. This rearrangement joins TRBV7-9 to TRBJ2-5; tentative D call: TRBD1 (6 bases). Germline V lookup: CDR1 SEHNR, CDR2 FQNEAQ (reference sequence). The V end lost 3 bases, the J end lost 1 base, and 9 bases lay between the germline ends. This CDR3 is built from 14 residues. The CDR3 DNA sequence: TGTGCCAGCAGCTTCCCGACAGGCCAAGAGACCCAGTACTTC. This encodes CASSFPTGQETQYF.

The V and J genes are TRBV7-2 and TRBJ2-3; 7 bases are shared with TRBD1. The CDR3 loop spans 16 amino acids. Per germline, CDR1 SGHTA and CDR2 FQGNSA. The J segment lost 5 bases and the V segment lost 5 bases, leaving 13 bases of the junction unmatched. The CDR3 here is CASSPRGQIVLDTQYF. DNA of the CDR3: TGTGCCAGCAGCCCGAGGGGGCAAATTGTTTTAGATACGCAGTATTTT.

This clonotype was detected ten times or more. This sequence joins TRBV15 and TRBJ1-2, with TRBD1 matching over 7 bases. Germline CDR1 is LNHNV and CDR2 is YYDKDF (reference sequence). The CDR3 spans 15 residues. The V gene end was trimmed by 0 bases and the J gene end by 2 bases; junction bases not matched to a gene: 3. CDR3 in amino acids: CATSREGQANYGYTF. The CDR3, as DNA: TGTGCCACCAGCAGAGAAGGACAGGCGAACTATGGCTACACCTTC.

This clonotype was observed at least ten times. V gene TRBV28 combines with J gene TRBJ2-1, with 8 positions matching TRBD1. The CDR3 has 16 residues. Germline loops: CDR1 MDHEN, CDR2 SYDVKM. J was trimmed by 8 bases and V by 5 bases; bases with no gene match: 14. The CDR3 region has the DNA TGTGCCAGCAGTCGGCCTCGGGACAGGTATTCTCATGAGCAGTTCTTC. Protein sequence: CASSRPRDRYSHEQFF.